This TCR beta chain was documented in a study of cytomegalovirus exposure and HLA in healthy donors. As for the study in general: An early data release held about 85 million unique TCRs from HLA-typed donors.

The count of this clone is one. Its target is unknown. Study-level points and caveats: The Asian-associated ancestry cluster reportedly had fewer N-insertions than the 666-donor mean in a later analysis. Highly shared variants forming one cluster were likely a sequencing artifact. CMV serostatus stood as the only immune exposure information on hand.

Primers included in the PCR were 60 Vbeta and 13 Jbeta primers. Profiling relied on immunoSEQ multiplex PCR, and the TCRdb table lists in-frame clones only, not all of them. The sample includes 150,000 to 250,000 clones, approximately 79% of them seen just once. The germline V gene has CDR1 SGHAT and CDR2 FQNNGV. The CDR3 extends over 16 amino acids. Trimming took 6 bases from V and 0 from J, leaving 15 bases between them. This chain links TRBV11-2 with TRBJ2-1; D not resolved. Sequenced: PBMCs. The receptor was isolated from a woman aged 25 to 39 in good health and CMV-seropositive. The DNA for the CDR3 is TGTGCCAGCAGTCCAGCGCGGATCCTCTCCTACAATGAGCAGTTCTTC. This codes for CASSPARILSYNEQFF.